This T cell receptor beta chain was captured in a study of blood T cell repertoires in COVID-19. For the study at large: T cells, B-cell-depleted T cells, or PBMCs provided the cDNA or gDNA that served as material.

Original processing methods: Amplification of reference gene primers was used by the study to estimate nucleated cell counts. Libraries were prepared by immunoSEQ multiplex PCR; TCRdb keeps only in-frame clonotypes and omits some of them. D and trimming were read from the DNA, whereas the V and J calls and clone size are those reported in that table. Found here are about 140,000 clones, about 80% of them singletons; the top ten hold about 1.6%. This clone has only one observation. The sample comprised peripheral blood. The sequence came from a human donor in a cohort sampled during active COVID-19.

CDR3 sequence (DNA): TGTGCCAGCAGCCAATCCAGGGGGGCTAGCGGGAGGAGTAATACGCAGTATTTT. It encodes CASSQSRGASGRSNTQYF. This chain joins TRBV4-2 and TRBJ2-3; 11 bases are a match to TRBD2. CDR1 and CDR2 (germline): LGHNA, YNFKEQ. The length of the CDR3 is 18 residues. V was pared by 2 bases and J by 7 bases, with 14 bases of the junction left unmatched.